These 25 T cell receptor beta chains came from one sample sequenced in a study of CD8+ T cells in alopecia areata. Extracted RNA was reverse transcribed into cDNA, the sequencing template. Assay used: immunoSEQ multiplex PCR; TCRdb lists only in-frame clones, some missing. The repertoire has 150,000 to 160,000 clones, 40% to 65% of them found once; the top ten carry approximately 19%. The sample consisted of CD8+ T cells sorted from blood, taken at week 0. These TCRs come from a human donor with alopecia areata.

The CDR3, as DNA: TGTGCCAGCAGTTACTCTGAAGACAATGAGCAGTTCTTC. Translation gives CASSYSEDNEQFF. V and J are TRBV6-5 and TRBJ2-1, with D uncertain. The CDR3 length is 13 residues. CDR1 MNHEY and CDR2 SVGAGI come from the germline V gene. V was cut by 0 bases and J by 5 bases, with 5 bases left in between.

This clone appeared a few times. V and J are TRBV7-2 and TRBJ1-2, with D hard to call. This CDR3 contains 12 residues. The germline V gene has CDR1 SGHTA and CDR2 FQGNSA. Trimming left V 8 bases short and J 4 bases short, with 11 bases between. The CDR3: CASGTETYGYTF. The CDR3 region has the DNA TGTGCCAGCGGCACAGAAACCTATGGCTACACCTTC.

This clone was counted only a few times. CDR3 DNA: TGCAGCGTGGAACAGGGGGCTGGCTACACCTTC. Residues: CSVEQGAGYTF. This chain links TRBV29-1 with TRBJ1-2; the match to TRBD1 covers 9 bases. CDR1 SQVTM and CDR2 ANQGSEA come from the germline V gene. This CDR3 spans 11 amino acids. After removal of 6 bases from V and 7 bases from J, the junction contained 3 bases not matched to a gene.

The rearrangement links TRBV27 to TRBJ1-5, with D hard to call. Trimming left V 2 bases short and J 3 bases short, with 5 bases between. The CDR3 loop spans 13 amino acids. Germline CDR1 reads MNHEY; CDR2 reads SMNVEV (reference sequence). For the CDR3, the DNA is TGTGCCAGCAGTTTAGTGATCAATCAGCCCCAGCATTTT. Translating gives CASSLVINQPQHF.

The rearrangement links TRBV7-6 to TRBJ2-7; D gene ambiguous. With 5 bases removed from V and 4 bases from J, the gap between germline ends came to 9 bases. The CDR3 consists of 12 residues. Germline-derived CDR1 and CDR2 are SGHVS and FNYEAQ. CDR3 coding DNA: TGTGCCAGCAGCCCGACCCCATACGAGCAGTACTTC. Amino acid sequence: CASSPTPYEQYF.

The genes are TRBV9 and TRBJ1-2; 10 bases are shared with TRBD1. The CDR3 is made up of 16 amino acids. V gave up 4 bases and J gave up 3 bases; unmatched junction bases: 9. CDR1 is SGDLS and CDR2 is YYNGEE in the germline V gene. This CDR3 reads CASSTSRQGAYYGYTF. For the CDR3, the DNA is TGTGCCAGCAGCACCTCACGACAGGGGGCCTACTATGGCTACACCTTC. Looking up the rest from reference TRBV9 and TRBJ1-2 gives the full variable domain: DSGVTQTPKHLITATGQRVTLRCSPRSGDLSVYWYQQSLDQGLQFLIQYYNGEERAKGNILERFSAQQFPDLHSELNLSSLELGDSALYFCASSTSRQGAYYGYTFGSGTRLTVV.

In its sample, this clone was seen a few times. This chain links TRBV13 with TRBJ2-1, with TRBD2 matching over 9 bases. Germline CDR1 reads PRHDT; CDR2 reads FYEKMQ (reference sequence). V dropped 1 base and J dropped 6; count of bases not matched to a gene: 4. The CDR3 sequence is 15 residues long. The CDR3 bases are TGTGCCAGCAGCTTAGCCCGCGGGGGGGCCAATGAGCAGTTCTTC. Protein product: CASSLARGGANEQFF.

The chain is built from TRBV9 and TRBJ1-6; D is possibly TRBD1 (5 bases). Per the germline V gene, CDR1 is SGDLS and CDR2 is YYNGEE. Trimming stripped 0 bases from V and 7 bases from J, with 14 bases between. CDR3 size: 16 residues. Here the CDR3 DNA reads TGTGCCAGCAGCGTAGAGGTAGCAGGGCGCAATTCACCCCTCCACTTT. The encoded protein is CASSVEVAGRNSPLHF.

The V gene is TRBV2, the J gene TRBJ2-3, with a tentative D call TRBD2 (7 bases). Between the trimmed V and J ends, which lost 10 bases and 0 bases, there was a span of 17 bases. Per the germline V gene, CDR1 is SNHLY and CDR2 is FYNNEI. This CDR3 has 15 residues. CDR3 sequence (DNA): TGTGCCAACGGAGAGGGGGGGAAAAGCACAGATACGCAGTATTTT. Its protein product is CANGEGGKSTDTQYF. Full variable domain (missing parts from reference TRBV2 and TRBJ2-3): EPEVTQTPSHQVTQMGQEVILRCVPISNHLYFYWYRQILGQKVEFLVSFYNNEISEKSEIFDDQFSVERPDGSNFTLKIRSTKLEDSAMYFCANGEGGKSTDTQYFGPGTRLTVL.

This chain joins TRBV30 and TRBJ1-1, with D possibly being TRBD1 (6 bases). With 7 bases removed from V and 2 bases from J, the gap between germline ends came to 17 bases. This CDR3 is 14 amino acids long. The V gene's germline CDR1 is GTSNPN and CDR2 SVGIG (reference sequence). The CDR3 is CALNSGTSNTEAFF. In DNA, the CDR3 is TGTGCCTTGAACTCCGGGACATCAAACACTGAAGCTTTCTTT.

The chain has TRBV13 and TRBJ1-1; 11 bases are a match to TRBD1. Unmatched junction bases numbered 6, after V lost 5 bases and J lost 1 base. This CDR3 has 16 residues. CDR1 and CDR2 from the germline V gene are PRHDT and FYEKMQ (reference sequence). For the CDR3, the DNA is TGTGCCAGCAGCCTCGGACAGGGGGCGCAGAACACTGAAGCTTTCTTT. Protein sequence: CASSLGQGAQNTEAFF.

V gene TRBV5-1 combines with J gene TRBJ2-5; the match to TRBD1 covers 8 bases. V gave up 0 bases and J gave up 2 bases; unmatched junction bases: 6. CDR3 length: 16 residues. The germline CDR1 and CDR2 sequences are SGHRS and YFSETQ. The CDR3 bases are TGCGCCAGCAGCTTGGCCCATCGGACAGGGCAAGAGACCCAGTACTTC. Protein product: CASSLAHRTGQETQYF. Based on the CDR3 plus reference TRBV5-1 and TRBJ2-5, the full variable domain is KAGVTQTPRYLIKTRGQQVTLSCSPISGHRSVSWYQQTPGQGLQFLFEYFSETQRNKGNFPGRFSGRQFSNSRSEMNVSTLELGDSALYLCASSLAHRTGQETQYFGPGTRLLVL.

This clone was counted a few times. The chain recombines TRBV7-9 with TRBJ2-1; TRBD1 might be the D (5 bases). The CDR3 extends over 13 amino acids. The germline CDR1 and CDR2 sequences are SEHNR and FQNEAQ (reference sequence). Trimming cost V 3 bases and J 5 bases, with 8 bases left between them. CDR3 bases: TGTGCCAGCAGCTTCCCAGGGAACAATGAGCAGTTCTTC. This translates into CASSFPGNNEQFF.

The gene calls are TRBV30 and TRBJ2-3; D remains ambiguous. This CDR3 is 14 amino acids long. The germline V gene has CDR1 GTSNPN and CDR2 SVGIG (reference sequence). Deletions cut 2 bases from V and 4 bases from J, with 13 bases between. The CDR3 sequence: CAWSPGRSPDTQYF. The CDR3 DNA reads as TGTGCCTGGAGTCCCGGCAGGAGCCCAGATACGCAGTATTTT.

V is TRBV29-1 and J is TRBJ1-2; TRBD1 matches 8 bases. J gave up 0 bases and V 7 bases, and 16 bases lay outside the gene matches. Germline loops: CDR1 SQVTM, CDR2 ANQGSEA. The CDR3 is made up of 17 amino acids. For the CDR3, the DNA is TGCAGCGCCCTTCCGGCCGGGACAGGATGGCCTAACTATGGCTACACCTTC. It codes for CSALPAGTGWPNYGYTF. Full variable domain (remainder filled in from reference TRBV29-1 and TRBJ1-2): SAVISQKPSRDICQRGTSLTIQCQVDSQVTMMFWYRQQPGQSLTLIATANQGSEATYESGFVIDKFPISRPNLTFSTLTVSNMSPEDSSIYLCSALPAGTGWPNYGYTFGSGTRLTVV.

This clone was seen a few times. As DNA, the CDR3 is TGCGCCAGCAGCCAAGCGGGGGCTAAATGGGGTACGCAGTATTTT. Protein: CASSQAGAKWGTQYF. The V call is TRBV4-1, the J call TRBJ2-3; either TRBD1 or TRBD2 may fit D (6 bases each). The CDR3 loop spans 15 amino acids. Trimming pared 1 base from V and 8 bases from J, leaving 16 bases between. CDR1 MGHRA and CDR2 YSYEKL come from the germline V gene.

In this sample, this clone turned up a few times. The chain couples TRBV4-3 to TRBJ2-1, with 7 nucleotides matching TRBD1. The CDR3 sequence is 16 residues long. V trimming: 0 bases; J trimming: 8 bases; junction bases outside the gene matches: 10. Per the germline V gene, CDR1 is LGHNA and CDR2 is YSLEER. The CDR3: CASSQDGPGGNYEQFF. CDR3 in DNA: TGCGCCAGCAGCCAAGATGGCCCAGGGGGTAACTATGAGCAGTTCTTC.

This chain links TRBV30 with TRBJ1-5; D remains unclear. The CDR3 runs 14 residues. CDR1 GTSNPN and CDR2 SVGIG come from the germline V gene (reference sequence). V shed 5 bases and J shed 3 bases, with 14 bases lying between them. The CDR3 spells CAWAADGFNQPQHF. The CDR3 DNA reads TGTGCCTGGGCTGCGGACGGCTTCAATCAGCCCCAGCATTTT.

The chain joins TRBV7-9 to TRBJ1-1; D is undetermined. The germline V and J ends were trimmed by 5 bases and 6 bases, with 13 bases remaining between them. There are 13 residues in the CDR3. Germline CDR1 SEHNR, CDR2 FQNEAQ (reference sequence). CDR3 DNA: TGTGCCAGCAGCGGACCGGGAACGGCTGAAGCTTTCTTT. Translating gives CASSGPGTAEAFF.

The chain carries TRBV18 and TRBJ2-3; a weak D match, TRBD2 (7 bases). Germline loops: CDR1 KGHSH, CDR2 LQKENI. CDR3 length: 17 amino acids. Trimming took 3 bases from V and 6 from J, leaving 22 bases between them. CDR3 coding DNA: TGTGCCAGCTCACCCCCGCGGGGGCGAGGTGGTAAGGATACGCAGTATTTT. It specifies CASSPPRGRGGKDTQYF.

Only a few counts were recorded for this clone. The CDR3: CSVYLGGELSSYEQYF. As DNA, the CDR3 is TGCAGCGTTTACCTGGGCGGGGAATTGAGCTCCTACGAGCAGTACTTC. J is TRBJ2-7 and V is TRBV29-1, with TRBD2 as a possible D gene (6 bases). Per the germline V gene, CDR1 is SQVTM and CDR2 is ANQGSEA. V was shortened by 5 bases and J by 0 bases, with 20 bases between the two germline ends. This CDR3 is built from 16 residues.

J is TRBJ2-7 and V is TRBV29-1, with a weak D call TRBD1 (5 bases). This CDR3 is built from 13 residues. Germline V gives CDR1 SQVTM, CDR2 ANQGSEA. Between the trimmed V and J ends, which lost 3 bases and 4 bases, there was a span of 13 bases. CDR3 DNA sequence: TGCAGCGTTGAGGGTGGGGCCGGGTACGAGCAGTACTTC. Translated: CSVEGGAGYEQYF.

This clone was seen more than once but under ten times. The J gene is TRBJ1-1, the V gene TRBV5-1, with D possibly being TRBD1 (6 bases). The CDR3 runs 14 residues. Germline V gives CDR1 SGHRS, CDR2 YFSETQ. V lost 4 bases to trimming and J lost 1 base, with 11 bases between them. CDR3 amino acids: CASSRTDSNTEAFF. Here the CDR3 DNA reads TGCGCCAGCAGCCGGACAGACTCGAACACTGAAGCTTTCTTT.

Here the CDR3 DNA reads TGTGCCAGCAGCCTCCCCGGGACAGGGGACAACGAGCAGTACTTC. Its translation: CASSLPGTGDNEQYF. This sequence joins TRBV9 and TRBJ2-7, with 10 bases aligning to TRBD1. Trimming cost V 4 bases and J 5 bases; bases outside gene matches: 9. In germline, CDR1 is SGDLS, CDR2 YYNGEE. The CDR3 is made up of 15 amino acids.

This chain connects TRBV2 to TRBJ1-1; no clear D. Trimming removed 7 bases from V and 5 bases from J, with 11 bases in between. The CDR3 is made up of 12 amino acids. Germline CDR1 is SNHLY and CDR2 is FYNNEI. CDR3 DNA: TGTGCCAGCATTTACGGGGAAACTGAAGCTTTCTTT. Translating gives CASIYGETEAFF. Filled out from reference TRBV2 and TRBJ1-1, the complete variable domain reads EPEVTQTPSHQVTQMGQEVILRCVPISNHLYFYWYRQILGQKVEFLVSFYNNEISEKSEIFDDQFSVERPDGSNFTLKIRSTKLEDSAMYFCASIYGETEAFFGQGTRLTVV.